A selection of T cell receptor beta chains follows, all from one sample in a study of CD8 T cells in ankylosing spondylitis. Each CDR3 protein gets one entry after TCRdb re-called the 5' RACE reads with MiXCR. The profile shows 500,000 to 650,000 distinct CDR3 sequences, 5.3% of them singletons. The material sequenced was blood, either unsorted or a sorted T cell fraction (not recorded which). Receptors originate from a male donor with ankylosing spondylitis. CDR3s include the opening cysteine and the closing phenylalanine or tryptophan. A D gene is named only where the DNA matches it firmly. Some rows have no size entry. The others give once, few or many, or a class for an expanded clone.

clone size	D gene	V gene	J gene	CDR3 protein	CDR3 DNA
few	.	TRBV28	TRBJ2-3	CASSLVFHSQYF	TGTGCCAGCAGTTTGGTATTCCATTCACAGTATTTT
.	TRBD1	TRBV7-8	TRBJ1-5	CASSSRGQGSNQPQHF	TGTGCCAGCAGCTCTAGGGGGCAAGGGAGCAATCAGCCCCAGCATTTT
many	.	TRBV29-1	TRBJ2-4	CSVAGALAKNIQYF	TGCAGCGTTGCTGGGGCCCTAGCCAAAAACATTCAGTACTTC
many	TRBD1	TRBV5-1	TRBJ2-1	CASSWGTGGDEQFF	TGCGCCAGCAGCTGGGGGACAGGAGGGGATGAGCAGTTCTTC
few	.	TRBV20-1	TRBJ1-5	CSARAGARNQHQHF	TGCAGTGCTAGAGCGGGGGCGCGCAATCAGCACCAGCATTTT
many	.	TRBV29-1	TRBJ2-1	CSVSSRFQFF	TGCAGCGTCAGCTCAAGGTTTCAGTTCTTC
many	TRBD1	TRBV20-1	TRBJ2-7	CSALAPGQGPHEQYF	TGCAGTGCCCTTGCCCCGGGACAGGGTCCCCACGAGCAGTACTTC
many	.	TRBV24-1	TRBJ2-3	CATSDPRPDGEDTQYF	TGTGCCACCAGTGACCCACGACCCGACGGAGAGGATACGCAGTATTTT
few	.	TRBV6-4	TRBJ1-1	CASRDGTGSTEAFF	TGTGCCAGCAGGGACGGTACAGGTAGTACTGAAGCTTTCTTT
many	TRBD2	TRBV5-5	TRBJ2-2	CASSSLAGEVTGELFF	TGTGCCAGCAGCTCCCTAGCGGGAGAGGTAACCGGGGAGCTGTTTTTT